This paragraph reports one T cell receptor beta chain. Its antigen is as yet unknown. Germline CDR1 MDHEN, CDR2 SYDVKM. The V gene end was trimmed by 4 bases and the J gene end by 1 base; junction bases not matched to a gene: 8. The CDR3 spans 18 residues. TCRdb ran MiXCR on the 5' RACE reads and lists one entry per CDR3 protein. The sample contains over 500,000 distinct CDR3 sequences, roughly a sixth of which appear only once. This entry is derived from a study of T-cell memory formation after mild COVID-19. Study findings and constraints: Balance between CD4 and CD8 was seen in clones contracting day 15 to 85, and a CD4+ lean was seen in later expanders.

This TCR was recovered from an adult woman who had mild COVID-19 (a few samples of this study predate the infection). Cell type and time point are not known. The rearrangement uses TRBV28 and TRBJ2-1, with TRBD2 matching 12 bases. Material for sequencing was PBMCs or a T cell subset sorted from them (not recorded which). CDR3 region: CASSYGLLAGGSYNEQFF. The CDR3, as DNA: TGTGCCAGCAGTTATGGACTTCTAGCGGGAGGGTCCTACAATGAGCAGTTCTTC.